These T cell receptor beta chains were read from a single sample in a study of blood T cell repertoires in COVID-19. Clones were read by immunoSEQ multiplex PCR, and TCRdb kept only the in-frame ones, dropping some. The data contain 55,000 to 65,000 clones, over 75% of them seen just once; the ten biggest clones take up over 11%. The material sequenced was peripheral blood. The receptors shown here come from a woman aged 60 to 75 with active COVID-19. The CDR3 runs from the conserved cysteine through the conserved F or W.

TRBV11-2	CASSPGGAGGPHNEQFF
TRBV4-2	CASSPKVRVGDTEAFF
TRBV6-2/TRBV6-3	CASSSRIPAQRSFEAFF
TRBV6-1	CASTTGGPFYF
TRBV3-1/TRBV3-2	CASSNNRQYERYF
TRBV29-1	CSVGRGGRETQYF
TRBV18	CASSPGDRTGNTIYF
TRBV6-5	CASSRDRITDTQYF
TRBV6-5	CASRFQGATNEKLFF
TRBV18	CASSPDPGGGSPLHF
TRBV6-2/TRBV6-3	CASSPGGAGEETQYF
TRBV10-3	CAISEQAGGTEAFF
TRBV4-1	CASSLPGRDEQYF
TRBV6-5	CASKKAGALADTQYF
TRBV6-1	CASSELGQANPGNTIYF
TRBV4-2	CASSQDPRGNTIYF
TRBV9	CASSARSGGARGTDTQYF
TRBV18	CASSAEYEQYF
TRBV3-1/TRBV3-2	CASSQSLGPGELFF
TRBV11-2	CASSLDVTSYGYTF
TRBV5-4	CASSPVDQIRSGYTF
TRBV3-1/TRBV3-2	CASSQSGGGAQETQYF
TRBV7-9	CASSSSGTSQRGNTIYF
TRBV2	CASQGRGQGQYF
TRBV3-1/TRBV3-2	CASSESGGDTQYF
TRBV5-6	CASSARRWEQYF
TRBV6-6	CASRTSGGSSYNEQFF
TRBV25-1	CASSENFNYGYTF
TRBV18	CASSSAGKGNTIYF
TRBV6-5	CASSYPSSGGYEQYF
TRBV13	CASSPSSQGLNTEAFF
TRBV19	CASNPTGGAWQPQHF
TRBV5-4	CASSLVPGAWQETQYF
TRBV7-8	CASSSTYRVGSGNTIYF
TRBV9	CASSPFGQGRTEAFF
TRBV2	CAPARAQPQHF
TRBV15	CATSRAPGEGSPLHF
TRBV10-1	CASRRGTGDTEAFF
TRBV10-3	CAIRIGVTDTQYF